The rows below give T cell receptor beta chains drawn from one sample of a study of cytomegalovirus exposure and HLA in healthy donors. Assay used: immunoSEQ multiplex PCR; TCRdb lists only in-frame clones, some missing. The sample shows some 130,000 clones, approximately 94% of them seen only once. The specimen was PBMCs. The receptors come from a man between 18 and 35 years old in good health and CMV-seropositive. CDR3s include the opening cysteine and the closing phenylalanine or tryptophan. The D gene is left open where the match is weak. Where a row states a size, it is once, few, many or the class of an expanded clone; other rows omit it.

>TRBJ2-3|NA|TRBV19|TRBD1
CASSPGQGSDTQYF
TGTGCCAGTAGCCCGGGACAGGGATCAGATACGCAGTATTTT
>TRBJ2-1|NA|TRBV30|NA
CAWTYHNEQFF
TGTGCCTGGACGTATCACAATGAGCAGTTCTTC
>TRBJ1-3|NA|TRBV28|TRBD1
CASATGDSGNTIYF
TGTGCCAGCGCCACAGGGGACTCTGGAAACACCATATATTTT
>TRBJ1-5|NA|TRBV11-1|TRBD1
CASSRDSRKGNQPQHF
TGTGCCAGCAGCCGGGACAGCAGAAAAGGGAATCAGCCCCAGCATTTT
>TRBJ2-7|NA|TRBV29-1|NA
CSVSRGTDYEQYF
TGCAGCGTATCACGGGGGACTGATTACGAGCAGTACTTC
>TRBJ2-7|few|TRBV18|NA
CASSPSGVISYEQYF
TGTGCCAGCTCACCGTCGGGGGTAATCTCCTACGAGCAGTACTTC
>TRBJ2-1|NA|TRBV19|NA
CASSINGLANEQFF
TGTGCCAGTAGTATAAATGGACTCGCCAATGAGCAGTTCTTC
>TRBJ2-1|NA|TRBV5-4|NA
CASSSVNRAYNEQFF
TGTGCCAGCAGCTCTGTGAATCGGGCCTACAATGAGCAGTTCTTC
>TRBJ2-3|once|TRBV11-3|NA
CASSLARSTDTQYF
TGTGCCAGCAGCTTAGCCCGGTCCACAGATACGCAGTATTTT
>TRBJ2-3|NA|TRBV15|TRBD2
CATSRDGAGGTDTQYF
TGTGCCACCAGCAGAGATGGGGCGGGAGGCACAGATACGCAGTATTTT
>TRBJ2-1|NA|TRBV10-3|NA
CAINGEGHEQFF
TGTGCCATTAACGGTGAGGGCCATGAGCAGTTCTTC
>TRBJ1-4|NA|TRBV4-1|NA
CASSQAAWAGDEKLFF
TGCGCCAGCAGCCAAGCCGCGTGGGCAGGGGACGAAAAACTGTTTTTT
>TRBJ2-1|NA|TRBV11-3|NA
CASSPSSYNEQFF
TGTGCCAGCAGCCCCAGCTCCTACAATGAGCAGTTCTTC
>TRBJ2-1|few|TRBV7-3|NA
CASSFPTGSSYNEQFF
TGTGCCAGCAGCTTTCCGACTGGTAGCTCCTACAATGAGCAGTTCTTC
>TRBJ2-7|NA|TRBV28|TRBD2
CASSARLAGFSYEQYF
TGTGCCAGCAGTGCAAGACTAGCGGGCTTCTCCTACGAGCAGTACTTC
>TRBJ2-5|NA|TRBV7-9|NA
CASSHDGSSQETQYF
TGTGCCAGCAGTCATGACGGGAGCAGCCAAGAGACCCAGTACTTC
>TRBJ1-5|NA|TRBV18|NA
CASSPQGGQPQHF
TGTGCCAGCTCACCACAGGGCGGGCAGCCCCAGCATTTT
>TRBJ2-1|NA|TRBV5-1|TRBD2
CASNGGRALDEQFF
TGCGCCAGCAATGGGGGGAGGGCCTTAGATGAGCAGTTCTTC
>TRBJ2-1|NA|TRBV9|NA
CASSGSGTPGAYNEQFF
TGTGCCAGCAGCGGCAGCGGGACCCCAGGGGCCTACAATGAGCAGTTCTTC
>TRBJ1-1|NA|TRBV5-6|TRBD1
CASSPGGQGKAFF
TGTGCCAGCAGCCCGGGAGGACAGGGTAAAGCTTTCTTT
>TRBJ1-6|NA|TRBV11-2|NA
CASSSSSPLHF
TGTGCCAGCAGCTCCTCCTCACCCCTCCACTTT
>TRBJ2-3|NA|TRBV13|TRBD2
CASSLGLVGREGTDTQYF
TGTGCCAGCAGCTTAGGTCTAGTAGGTCGGGAGGGCACAGATACGCAGTATTTT
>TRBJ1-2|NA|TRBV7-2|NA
CASTLLQGNYGYTF
TGTGCCAGCACCCTACTACAGGGAAACTATGGCTACACCTTC
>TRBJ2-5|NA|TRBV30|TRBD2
CAWTSGRGETQYF
TGTGCCTGGACTAGCGGACGTGGGGAGACCCAGTACTTC
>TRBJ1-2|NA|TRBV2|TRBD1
CASTGTGGIYGYTF
TGTGCCAGTACCGGGACAGGGGGGATCTATGGCTACACCTTC
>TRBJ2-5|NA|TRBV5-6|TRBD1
CASSLVGTGAQETQYF
TGTGCCAGCAGCTTGGTTGGGACAGGGGCCCAAGAGACCCAGTACTTC
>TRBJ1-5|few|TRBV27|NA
CASSLGQGNQPQHF
TGTGCCAGCAGTTTAGGGCAGGGGAATCAGCCCCAGCATTTT
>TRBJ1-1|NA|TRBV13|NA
CASSLGAGGRTEAFF
TGTGCCAGCAGCTTAGGCGCCGGAGGCCGCACTGAAGCTTTCTTT
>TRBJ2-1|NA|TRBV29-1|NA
CSVEARPDEQFF
TGCAGCGTTGAGGCGCGGCCGGATGAGCAGTTCTTC
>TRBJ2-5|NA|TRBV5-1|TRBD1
CASSQGVQETQYF
TGCGCCAGCAGCCAGGGGGTTCAAGAGACCCAGTACTTC
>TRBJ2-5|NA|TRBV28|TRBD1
CASRGQEETQYF
TGTGCCAGCAGGGGACAGGAAGAGACCCAGTACTTC
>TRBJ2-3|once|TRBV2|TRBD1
CAIPKDRDTDTQYF
TGTGCCATCCCAAAGGACAGGGACACAGATACGCAGTATTTT
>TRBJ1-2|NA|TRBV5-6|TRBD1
CASSLVGQPYGYTF
TGTGCCAGCAGCTTGGTGGGACAGCCCTATGGCTACACCTTC
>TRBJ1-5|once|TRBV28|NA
CASSLEVDGNQPQHF
TGTGCCAGCAGTTTGGAGGTAGACGGAAATCAGCCCCAGCATTTT
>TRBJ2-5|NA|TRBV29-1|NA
CSVEDGGETQYF
TGCAGCGTTGAAGACGGGGGAGAGACCCAGTACTTC
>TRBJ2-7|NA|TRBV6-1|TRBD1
CASSRTGFYEQYF
TGTGCCAGCAGTAGGACAGGGTTCTACGAGCAGTACTTC
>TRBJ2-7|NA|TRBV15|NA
CATSRAPGQSYEQYF
TGTGCCACCAGCAGAGCCCCAGGCCAATCCTACGAGCAGTACTTC
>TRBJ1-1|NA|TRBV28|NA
CASTGGPVTTEAFF
TGTGCCAGCACCGGGGGACCGGTCACCACTGAAGCTTTCTTT
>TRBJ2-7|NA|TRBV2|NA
CATSGPGDGYEQYF
TGTGCTACTTCGGGCCCAGGGGACGGGTACGAGCAGTACTTC
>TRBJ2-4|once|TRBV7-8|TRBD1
CASSLGTGTDIQYF
TGTGCCAGCAGCCTCGGGACAGGGACGGACATTCAGTACTTC
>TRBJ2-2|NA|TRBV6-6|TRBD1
CASSGDRENTGELFF
TGTGCCAGCAGTGGAGACAGGGAGAACACCGGGGAGCTGTTTTTT
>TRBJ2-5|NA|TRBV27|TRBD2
CASRPRLAVVGETQYF
TGTGCCAGCCGGCCCCGGCTAGCGGTAGTGGGGGAGACCCAGTACTTC
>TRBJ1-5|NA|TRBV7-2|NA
CASSLWVGRGNQPQHF
TGTGCCAGCAGCTTATGGGTAGGGAGAGGCAATCAGCCCCAGCATTTT
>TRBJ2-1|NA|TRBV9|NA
CASSPRRMDEQFF
TGTGCCAGCAGCCCTAGACGTATGGATGAGCAGTTCTTC